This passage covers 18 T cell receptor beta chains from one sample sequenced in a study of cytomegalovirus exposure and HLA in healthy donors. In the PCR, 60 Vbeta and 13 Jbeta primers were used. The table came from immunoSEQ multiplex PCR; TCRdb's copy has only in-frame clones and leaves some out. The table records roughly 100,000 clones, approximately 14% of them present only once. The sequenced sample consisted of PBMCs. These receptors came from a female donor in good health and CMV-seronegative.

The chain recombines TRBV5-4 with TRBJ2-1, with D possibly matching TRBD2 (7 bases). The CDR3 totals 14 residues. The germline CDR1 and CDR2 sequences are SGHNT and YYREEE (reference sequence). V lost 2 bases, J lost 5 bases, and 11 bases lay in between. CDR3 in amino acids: CASSLAGHNNEQFF. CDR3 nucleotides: TGTGCCAGCAGCTTAGCGGGACACAACAATGAGCAGTTCTTC.

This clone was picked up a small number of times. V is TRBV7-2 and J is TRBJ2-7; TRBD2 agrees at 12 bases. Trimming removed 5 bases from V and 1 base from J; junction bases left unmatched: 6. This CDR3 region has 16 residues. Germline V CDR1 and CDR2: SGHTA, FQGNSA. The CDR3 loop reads CASSRGGTSGSYEQYF. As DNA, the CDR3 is TGTGCCAGCAGCCGAGGAGGGACTAGCGGGTCCTACGAGCAGTACTTC.

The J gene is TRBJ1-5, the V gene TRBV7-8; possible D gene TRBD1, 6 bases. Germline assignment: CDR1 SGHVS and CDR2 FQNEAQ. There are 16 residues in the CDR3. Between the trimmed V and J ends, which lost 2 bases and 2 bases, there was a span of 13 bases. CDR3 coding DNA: TGTGCCAGCAGCTTATCAGGGGCTGTGGGCAATCAGCCCCAGCATTTT. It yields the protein CASSLSGAVGNQPQHF.

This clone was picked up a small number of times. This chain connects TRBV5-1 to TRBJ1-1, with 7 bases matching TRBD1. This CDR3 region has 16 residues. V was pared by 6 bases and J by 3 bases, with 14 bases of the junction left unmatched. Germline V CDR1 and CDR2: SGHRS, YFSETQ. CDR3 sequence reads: CASNSTGRGMDTEAFF. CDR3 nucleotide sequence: TGCGCCAGCAACTCGACAGGGCGAGGGATGGACACTGAAGCTTTCTTT. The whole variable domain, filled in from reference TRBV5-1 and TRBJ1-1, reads KAGVTQTPRYLIKTRGQQVTLSCSPISGHRSVSWYQQTPGQGLQFLFEYFSETQRNKGNFPGRFSGRQFSNSRSEMNVSTLELGDSALYLCASNSTGRGMDTEAFFGQGTRLTVV.

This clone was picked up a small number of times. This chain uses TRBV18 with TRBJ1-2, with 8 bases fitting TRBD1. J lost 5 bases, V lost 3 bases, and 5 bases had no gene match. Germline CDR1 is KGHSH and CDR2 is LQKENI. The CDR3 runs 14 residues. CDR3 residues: CASSPRGQGYGYTF. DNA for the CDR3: TGTGCCAGCTCACCCCGAGGACAGGGATATGGCTACACCTTC.

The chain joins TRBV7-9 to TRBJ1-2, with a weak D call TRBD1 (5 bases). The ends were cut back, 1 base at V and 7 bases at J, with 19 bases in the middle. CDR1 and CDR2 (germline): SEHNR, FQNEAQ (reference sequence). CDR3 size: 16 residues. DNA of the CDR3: TGTGCCAGCAGCTTAGAGCTTATCGGCAGGGTAGGTGGCTACACCTTC. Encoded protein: CASSLELIGRVGGYTF.

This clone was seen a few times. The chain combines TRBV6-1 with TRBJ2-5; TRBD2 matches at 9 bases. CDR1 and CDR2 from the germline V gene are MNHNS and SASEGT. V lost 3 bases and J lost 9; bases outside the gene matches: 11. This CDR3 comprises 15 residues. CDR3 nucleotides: TGTGCCAGCAGTGACCAGCGGGAGGCCGGGAGGGCCCAGTACTTC. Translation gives CASSDQREAGRAQYF.

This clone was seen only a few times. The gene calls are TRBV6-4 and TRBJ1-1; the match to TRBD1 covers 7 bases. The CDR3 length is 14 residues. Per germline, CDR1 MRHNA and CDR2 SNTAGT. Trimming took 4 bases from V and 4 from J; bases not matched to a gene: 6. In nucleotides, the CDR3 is TGTGCCAGCAGTGTGGAGGGGGCGAGCACTGAAGCTTTCTTT. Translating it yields CASSVEGASTEAFF.

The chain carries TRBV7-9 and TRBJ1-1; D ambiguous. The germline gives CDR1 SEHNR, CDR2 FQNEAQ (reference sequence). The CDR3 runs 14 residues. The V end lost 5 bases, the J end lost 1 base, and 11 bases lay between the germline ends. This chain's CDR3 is CASSPRETNTEAFF. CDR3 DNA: TGTGCCAGCAGCCCCCGGGAGACGAACACTGAAGCTTTCTTT.

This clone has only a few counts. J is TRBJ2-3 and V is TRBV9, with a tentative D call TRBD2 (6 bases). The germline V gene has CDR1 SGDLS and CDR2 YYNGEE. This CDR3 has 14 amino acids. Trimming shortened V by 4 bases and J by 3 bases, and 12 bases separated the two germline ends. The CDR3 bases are TGTGCCAGCAGCTTCCTCCGGGAGACAGATACGCAGTATTTT. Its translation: CASSFLRETDTQYF.

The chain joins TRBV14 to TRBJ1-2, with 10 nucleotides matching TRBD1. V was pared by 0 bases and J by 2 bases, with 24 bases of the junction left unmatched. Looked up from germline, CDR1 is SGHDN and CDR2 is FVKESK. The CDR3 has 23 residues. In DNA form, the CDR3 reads TGTGCCAGCAGCCAAGAAAGTTACTTCCGTAATGGGACAGGGGTCGTAGGGAACTATGGCTACACCTTC. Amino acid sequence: CASSQESYFRNGTGVVGNYGYTF. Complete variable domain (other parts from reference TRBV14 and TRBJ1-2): EAGVTQFPSHSVIEKGQTVTLRCDPISGHDNLYWYRRVMGKEIKFLLHFVKESKQDESGMPNNRFLAERTGGTYSTLKVQPAELEDSGVYFCASSQESYFRNGTGVVGNYGYTFGSGTRLTVV.

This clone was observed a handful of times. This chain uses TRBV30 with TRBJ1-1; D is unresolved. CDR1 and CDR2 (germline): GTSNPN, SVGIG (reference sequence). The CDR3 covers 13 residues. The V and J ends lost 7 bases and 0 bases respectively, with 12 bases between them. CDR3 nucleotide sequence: TGTGCCTTTCTACGGAGCCTGAACACTGAAGCTTTCTTT. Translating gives CAFLRSLNTEAFF.

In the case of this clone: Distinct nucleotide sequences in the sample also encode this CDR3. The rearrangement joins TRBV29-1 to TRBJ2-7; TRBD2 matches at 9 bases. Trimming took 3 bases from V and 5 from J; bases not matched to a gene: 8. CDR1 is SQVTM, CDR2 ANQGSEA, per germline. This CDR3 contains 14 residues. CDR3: CSVDVAGGSHEQYF. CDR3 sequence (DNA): TGCAGCGTTGACGTGGCGGGAGGGTCCCACGAGCAGTACTTC.

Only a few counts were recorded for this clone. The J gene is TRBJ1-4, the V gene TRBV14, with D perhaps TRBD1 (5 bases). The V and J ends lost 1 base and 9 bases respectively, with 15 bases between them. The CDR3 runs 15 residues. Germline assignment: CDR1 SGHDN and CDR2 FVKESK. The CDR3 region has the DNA TGTGCCAGCAGCCAAGGTGGGGCCCCCACCCAAAAACTGTTTTTT. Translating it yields CASSQGGAPTQKLFF.

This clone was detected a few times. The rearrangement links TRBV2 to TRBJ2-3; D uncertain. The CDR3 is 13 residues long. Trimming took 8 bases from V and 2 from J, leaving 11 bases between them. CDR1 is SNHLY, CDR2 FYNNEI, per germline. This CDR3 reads CASAAPFTDTQYF. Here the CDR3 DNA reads TGTGCCAGCGCGGCCCCCTTCACAGATACGCAGTATTTT.

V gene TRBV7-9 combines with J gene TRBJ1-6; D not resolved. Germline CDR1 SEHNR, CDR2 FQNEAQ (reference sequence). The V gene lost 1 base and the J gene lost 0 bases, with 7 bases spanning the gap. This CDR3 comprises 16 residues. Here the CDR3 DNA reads TGTGCCAGCAGCTTAGAGACAAACTCCTATAATTCACCCCTCCACTTT. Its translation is CASSLETNSYNSPLHF.

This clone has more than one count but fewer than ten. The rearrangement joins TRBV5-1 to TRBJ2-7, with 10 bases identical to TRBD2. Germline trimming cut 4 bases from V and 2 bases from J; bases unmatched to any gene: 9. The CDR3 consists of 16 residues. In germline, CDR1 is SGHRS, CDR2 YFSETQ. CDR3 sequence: CASSDGGTSVTYEQYF. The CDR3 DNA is TGCGCCAGCAGCGACGGGGGGACTAGCGTGACCTACGAGCAGTACTTC.

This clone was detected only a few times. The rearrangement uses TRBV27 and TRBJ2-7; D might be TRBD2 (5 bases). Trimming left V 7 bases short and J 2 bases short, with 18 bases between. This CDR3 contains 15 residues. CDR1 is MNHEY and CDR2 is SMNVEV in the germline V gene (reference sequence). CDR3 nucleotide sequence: TGTGCCAGCATGAAGGGAGACGGGGTGGCCTACGAGCAGTACTTC. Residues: CASMKGDGVAYEQYF.